This T cell receptor beta chain was observed in a study of cytomegalovirus exposure and HLA in healthy donors (dated by TCRdb to 2017 to 2019). Some background on the complete study: In an earlier analysis of some 610 of the donors, 276 Gb of sequence data and 90 million to 120 million unique TCR beta sequences from approximately 180 million T cells were reported. Donor age, sex, ethnicity and CMV serostatus were compiled alongside the repertoire data. About 280 gigabases of sequencing data and around 87 million unique TCR sequences were included in an early release covering 550 to 800 HLA-typed donors. Every discovery cohort repertoire had been produced on one sequencing platform. HLA typing covered class I and class II loci at four-digit resolution. Rather than drawing on any new phenotypic data, the later analysis identified candidate immune exposures from TCR beta sequences and the way those sequences occurred across donors. The study was designed to test whether signatures of past pathogen exposure could be identified by cataloging public T cell receptors. In a later analysis, previously published TCR beta repertoires from 666 donors were re-analyzed and high-resolution HLA genotyping was added so that TCR occurrence patterns could be studied. Because of strong linkage in the cohort, roughly five DR-DQ haplotypes were treated as single units for association and clustering. Across around 400 genotyped donors of the cohort, an average of roughly 250,000 unique TCR beta nucleotide sequences per donor were sequenced, and 15% to 20% of those sequences were non-productive. To predict cytomegalovirus infection status, the study combined high-throughput TCR immunosequencing, statistical association of individual TCRs with disease status, and machine learning. Along with the approximately 650-subject first cohort, a separate validation cohort of approximately 110 different subjects was used. In a later genetic analysis, genome-wide SNP genotypes for about 55% of the roughly 670 donors were used, and that subset was treated as a discovery cohort. Typing coverage varied by locus: roughly 620-630 donors for A, B, C, DRB1 and DQB1; more than 500 for DQA1; more than 600 for DPA1; 450 to 480 for DPB1. In an earlier analysis of 587 of the donors, high-throughput TCR beta sequencing was used to judge whether each TCR beta V gene segment behaved as functional or pseudogenic. The T cell repertoires of under 700 subjects were profiled by immunosequencing and related to cytomegalovirus serostatus. The genetic ancestry cluster associated with self-reported Caucasian donors included around four fifths of the approximately 400 genotyped donors.

In total, 500 to 700 healthy bone marrow donors made up the cohort. At the time of sampling, all cohort members were nominally healthy, though unrecorded immune exposures were likely present. The donor was CMV seronegative and was included in the group of 352 seronegative cohort members. Each donor provided a peripheral blood sample, and peripheral blood mononuclear cells were used for TCR beta sequencing. The Qiagen DNeasy Blood Extraction Kit was used to extract genomic DNA from the blood cell samples. Overall study outcomes, separate from this receptor: Strong co-occurrence of HLA alleles, especially DR and DQ, made assigning TCR associations to individual alleles difficult. The classifier was reported to diagnose cytomegalovirus status with high specificity and sensitivity in both the original cohort and the validation cohort. Immune exposure information for the cohort was limited to CMV serostatus. The presence/absence analyses assumed that sequencing depth was roughly uniform across donors, and that assumption may not be true. Most CMV-associated TCR beta chains appeared to be HLA-restricted in a later analysis, and the HLA associations seemed to be driven largely by CMV exposure. Three of the identified cytomegalovirus-associated TCR beta chains were confirmed in vitro to be specific for cytomegalovirus antigens. Most TCR sequences were seen in very few donors, while some public TCRs were found in many individuals. The study listed over 150 TCR beta chains as associated with cytomegalovirus. A further reported finding was that TCR beta sequences accurately predicted the HLA-A and HLA-B alleles for most subjects in the first cohort. In a later genetic analysis, fewer N-insertions in productive TCRs were reported among donors in an Asian-associated ancestry cluster than the roughly 640-donor mean. The cohort was sequenced for TCR beta chains only, and without alpha or paired-chain data the features that could be detected were limited. The authors suggested that the approach could potentially be extended to other disease states and immunological phenotypes. Some 15 rarely observed V segments, including chromosome 9 orphons, were excluded from the earlier analysis of almost 600 of the donors because counts were too low. In an earlier analysis of around 600 of the donors, most TCR beta V segments were observed in productive rearrangements about 87% or about 30% of the time, broadly matching IMGT annotations. A group of highly shared sequence variants was considered likely to be a technical artifact of the sequencing pipeline. A later analysis found that TCR association rates varied across HLA loci, with DRB1 alleles showing the most associated TCRs and HLA-C alleles the fewest. Because HLA typing was missing for some donors at each locus, association tests included only the typed subset. At a false discovery rate of 0.05, a later analysis linked approximately 18,000 TCR beta sequences to specific HLA alleles. A later genetic analysis associated a missense DCLRE1C variant with V-gene and J-gene trimming of TCR beta chains, and an independent cohort replicated the association. Several of the top co-occurrence clusters appeared to be linked to parvovirus B19, influenza, CMV and Epstein-Barr virus, according to a later analysis. Linkage disequilibrium might explain the correlated functional status among segregating V segments, but an unknown experimental factor could not be excluded. The 87-base-pair reads could not distinguish some IMGT-functional V segments, including TRBV6-2 and TRBV6-3, so those segments were excluded. Compared with equally common non-associated chains, HLA-associated TCR beta chains in a later analysis were more clonally expanded and had lower generation probabilities.

This clone has a handful of counts. Its antigen has not been determined. Per-base quality was not reported, and no clone a single base away is much larger than it. V has 4 bases trimmed and J has 5 bases trimmed; junction bases matching no gene number 8. The CDR3 numbers 16 residues from cysteine through phenylalanine. Just the 48-base CDR3 DNA is kept, in frame starting at base 1. Via the germline V gene, CDR1 is SGHNT and CDR2 YENEEA. The protocol used for the library was the immunoSEQ multiplex PCR assay. For the multiplex PCR, a mixture combining 60 forward primers for TCR Vbeta segments and 13 reverse primers for TCR Jbeta segments was used. Amplification of the CDR3 region of rearranged TCR beta genes was performed with a multiplex PCR assay on genomic DNA. The Illumina HiSeq System was used to sequence the amplified TCR beta libraries as 87-base-pair reads. The source study handled its data this way. Across the 700 or so repertoires, a later analysis counted approximately 75 million unique TCR beta chains, roughly 11 million of which were shared by at least two donors. Raw reads were error-corrected and collapsed into unique sequences by a nearest-neighbor algorithm in which closely related sequences were merged to remove PCR and sequencing errors. CDR3 sequences were aligned to IMGT reference sequences to assign V, D and J gene segments. For a sequence to be retained, a match of at least six nucleotides was required to both a V gene segment and a J gene segment. A rearrangement counted as productive if the CDR3 had no stop codons and remained in frame with V and J, and every other rearrangement counted as non-productive. Following IMGT convention, CDR3 was defined as the stretch from the second conserved V-encoded cysteine up to the conserved J-encoded phenylalanine. Sequences without an unambiguous match to a single V gene segment were excluded from the earlier analysis of approximately 560 of the donors. In an earlier analysis of 587 of the donors, a V segment was called functional when productive rearrangements were above 56.7%, and segregating when the standard deviation between donors exceeded 5%. To diagnose cytomegalovirus status from the catalog of TCR beta chain sequences, a statistical classification framework was built. In a later analysis, TCR nucleotide sequences were compared against IMGT/GENE-DB human TR gene sequences so that V and J genes could be assigned. The TCRdist pipeline was used in a later analysis to assign CDR3 sequences and most-parsimonious VDJ recombination scenarios. In a later analysis, each TCR beta chain was defined by its CDR3 amino acid sequence together with its V-gene family, and reads without a unique V-gene family were excluded. A later analysis removed 550 to 650 highly shared, low-generation-probability nucleotide sequences to deal with suspected cross-contamination and a sequencing artifact. For each public chain, a later analysis derived a clonal expansion index from normalized ranks of inferred template counts within each repertoire. In a later analysis, generation probabilities were computed with a VDJ recombination model fitted to out-of-frame rearrangements, and the resulting probabilities were checked against IGoR. In a later analysis, hypergeometric tests were used to score TCR-TCR, TCR-HLA and TCR-CMV co-occurrence, with a repertoire-size bias correction applied to TCR pairs. To estimate false discovery rates, a later analysis permuted the HLA or CMV assignments 20 times. In a later analysis, co-occurring TCRs were grouped with DBSCAN, and TCRdist sequence similarity was added when clustering was performed within HLA-allele-positive subsets. Repertoires with fewer than 30,000 or more than 120,000 public chains were left out of co-occurrence clustering, as were four to six repertoires with anomalous nucleotide sharing. TCRdb limited this immuneACCESS table to in-frame rearrangements with V and J called. A share of clones is missing; checked studies link under half to unresolved V genes, and the rest is unexplained. That table furnishes V, J and clone size, whereas the DNA furnished D and trimming. In all, the sample holds 150,000 to 200,000 clones, and less than 80% of those were seen once. 2.5% to 3.5% of the sample is held by the ten biggest clonotypes.

This chain joins TRBV11-3 to TRBJ2-2; TRBD1 matches 9 bases in the middle. Specimen: PBMCs. The sequence derives from a man aged 35 to 55 in good health and CMV-seronegative. The CDR3: CASSYGQGSITGELFF. The sequenced DNA is TGTGCCAGCAGCTATGGACAGGGGTCGATAACCGGGGAGCTGTTTTTT.